The 6 T cell receptor beta chains reported below all come from one sample, sequenced in a study of cytomegalovirus exposure and HLA in healthy donors. In the PCR, 60 Vbeta and 13 Jbeta primers were used. Sequencing was performed with immunoSEQ multiplex PCR; in TCRdb, only in-frame clones are kept and a portion is missing. The sample includes more than 55,000 clones, approximately 83% of them seen just once. Sequencing input: PBMCs. The receptors shown here come from a man in his thirties or forties in good health and CMV-seronegative.

The chain has TRBV18 and TRBJ2-6, with 8 bases lining up with TRBD1. Germline assignment: CDR1 KGHSH and CDR2 LQKENI. CDR3 length: 15 amino acids. V lost 5 bases to trimming and J lost 3 bases; unmatched junction nucleotides: 3. The DNA for the CDR3 is TGTGCCAGCTCATCGGACAGGGTTGGGGCCAACGTCCTGACTTTC. It codes for CASSSDRVGANVLTF.

In DNA form, the CDR3 reads TGTGCCAGTAGTATCCAGGGACAGGGGAGAGGGAATGAGCAGTTCTTC. Translating gives CASSIQGQGRGNEQFF. The genes are TRBV19 and TRBJ2-1; 10 nucleotides match TRBD1. Germline assignment: CDR1 LNHDA and CDR2 SQIVND (reference sequence). The ends lost 3 bases at V and 7 bases at J; junction bases unmatched: 9. The CDR3 is 16 amino acids.

CDR3 DNA sequence: TGTGCCAGCATGGGGGTAGCGGGAGGGAATGAGCAGTTCTTC. Its translation is CASMGVAGGNEQFF. The chain employs TRBV2 and TRBJ2-1, with 11 bases identical to TRBD2. The CDR3 is made up of 14 amino acids. The trim removed 7 bases at V and 7 bases at J, leaving 6 bases unmatched. Germline V CDR1 and CDR2: SNHLY, FYNNEI. Supplemented by reference TRBV2 and TRBJ2-1, the full variable domain reads EPEVTQTPSHQVTQMGQEVILRCVPISNHLYFYWYRQILGQKVEFLVSFYNNEISEKSEIFDDQFSVERPDGSNFTLKIRSTKLEDSAMYFCASMGVAGGNEQFFGPGTRLTVL.

CDR3 loop: CASSDRTILASQHF. CDR3 nucleotides: TGTGCCAGCAGTGACAGGACCATCCTAGCATCCCAGCATTTT. The genes are TRBV2 and TRBJ1-5; no clear D. CDR3 length: 14 amino acids. Trimming took off 3 bases at V and 11 bases at J, with 17 bases between the two ends. Germline loops: CDR1 SNHLY, CDR2 FYNNEI.

J is TRBJ1-2 and V is TRBV5-4; D gene uncertain. This CDR3 has 14 residues. Per germline, CDR1 SGHNT and CDR2 YYREEE (reference sequence). Trimming removed 0 bases at V and 4 bases at J, with 10 bases between. DNA for the CDR3: TGTGCCAGCAGCTTGGGGCAGGATCGCTATGGCTACACCTTC. Encoded protein: CASSLGQDRYGYTF.

This clone came up once. V usage is TRBV7-9 and J usage is TRBJ1-1; perhaps TRBD1 as D (6 bases). CDR1 and CDR2 (germline): SEHNR, FQNEAQ (reference sequence). Trimming cost V 4 bases and J 0 bases, with 9 bases left between them. The CDR3 sequence is 14 residues long. CDR3 amino acids: CASSSRTVNTEAFF. The CDR3 nucleotides read TGTGCCAGCAGCTCCCGGACAGTGAACACTGAAGCTTTCTTT.